This T cell receptor (beta chain) is drawn from a study of shared clonotypes between healthy human individuals. The repertoire was sequenced with immunoSEQ multiplex PCR; TCRdb's copy has only in-frame clones and lacks some. The sample shows more than 2,000,000 clones, approximately 93% of them seen only once. Trimming cost V 0 bases and J 6 bases, with 18 bases left between them. The CDR3 covers 16 residues. The germline gives CDR1 SGHRS, CDR2 YFSETQ. This chain links TRBV5-1 with TRBJ1-2; D is possibly TRBD1 (5 bases). Sequenced: naive CD4+ T cells from PBMCs. Described subset: CD45RA+ positively selected. The clonotype comes from a man aged 18 to 29 in good health. Some clones in this sample may be carry-over from other donors' samples. As DNA, the CDR3 is TGCGCCAGCAGCTTGGCCGGGTGGGCAGGGAGTAATGGCTACACCTTC. This translates into CASSLAGWAGSNGYTF.